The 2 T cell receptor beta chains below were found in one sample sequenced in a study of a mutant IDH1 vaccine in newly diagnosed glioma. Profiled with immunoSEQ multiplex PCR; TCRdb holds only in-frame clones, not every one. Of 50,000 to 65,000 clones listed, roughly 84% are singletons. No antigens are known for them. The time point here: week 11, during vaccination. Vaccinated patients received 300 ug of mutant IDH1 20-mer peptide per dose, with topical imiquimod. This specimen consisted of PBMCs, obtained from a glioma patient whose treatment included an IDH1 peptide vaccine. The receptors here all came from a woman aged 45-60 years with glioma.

CDR3 coding DNA: TGTGCCAGCTCACCAGGGGACTATGGCTACACCTTC. Protein sequence: CASSPGDYGYTF. V is TRBV18 and J is TRBJ1-2, with D uncertain. Per germline, CDR1 KGHSH and CDR2 LQKENI. The CDR3 loop spans 12 amino acids. Deletions cut 2 bases from V and 3 bases from J, with 4 bases between.

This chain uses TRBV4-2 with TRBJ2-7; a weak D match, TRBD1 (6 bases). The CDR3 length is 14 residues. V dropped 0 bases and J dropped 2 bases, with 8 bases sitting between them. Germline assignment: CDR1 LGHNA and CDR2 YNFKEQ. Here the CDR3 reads CASSQDRGPYEQYF. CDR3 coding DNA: TGTGCCAGCAGCCAAGACAGGGGTCCCTACGAGCAGTACTTC.